This paragraph reports one T cell receptor (beta chain). Its antigen has not been determined. The input lacks base qualities; no much larger clone sits a single base away. The immunoSEQ Assay, a bias-controlled multiplex PCR, was used to amplify TCRbeta CDR3 regions from genomic DNA. The paper's data handling went like this. Within the assay, amplification of reference gene primers was used to estimate how many nucleated cells each sample contained. To quantify the absolute abundance of each unique TCRbeta CDR3 rearrangement, sequence reads were collapsed and filtered. For each sample, productive Simpson clonality was calculated by taking the square root of Simpson's diversity index across productive rearrangements. The source is immuneACCESS, and TCRdb retained only in-frame sequences with V and J called. Part of the clones is not carried over; for the studies checked, unresolved V genes explain less than half of this, and the remainder is unexplained. V, J and clone size derive from that table, while D and trimming were established from the DNA sequence. This sample comprises a few hundred thousand clones, around 80% of them detected only once. 9.5% to 10% of the sample lies in the top ten.

This record belongs to a study of blood T cell repertoires in COVID-19 (dated by TCRdb to the early 2020s). About the investigation overall: The collaborator samples originated in the United States, Italy and Spain and spanned the acute and convalescent phases of COVID-19. The sample metadata nearly always contained a de-identified subject ID, COVID-19 status, age in years and sex. The repertoires were released in a freely available public database intended as a resource for research on the immune response to SARS-CoV-2. Subjects who had been exposed to COVID-19, were actively infected with it, or had recovered from it provided the deeply sampled blood TCRbeta repertoires that made up the dataset. Where available, HLA class I and class II types were obtained from metadata supplied by the sample provider rather than from assay-based typing. The material from the prospective study consisted of cDNA or gDNA derived from T cells, B-cell-depleted T cells, or PBMCs. Samples came from the ongoing ImmuneRACE study (first 160 participants) plus 1,254 subjects from 6 global collaborators. Study-level results and caveats: The quantity of clinical and demographic metadata differed by source and by participant and was supplied without curation.

The CDR3 sequence holds 18 residues, the cysteine and phenylalanine included. Of the read, only the CDR3 DNA is kept; its 54 bases are in frame from base 1. According to the germline V gene, CDR1 reads MDHEN and CDR2 reads SYDVKM. V and J lose 3 bases and 1 base, and a span of 19 bases separates them. The collaborating institutions used their own protocols to collect whole blood in K2EDTA tubes. Collaborator samples were shipped for TCRbeta analysis as frozen whole blood, isolated PBMCs, or DNA extracted from either sample type. Rearrangement joined TRBV28 to TRBJ1-3, with a tentative D gene TRBD1 over 6 matching bases. This receptor was obtained from a man aged 45 to 65 with active or convalescent COVID-19. Material: peripheral blood. The CDR3 amino acid sequence is: CASSFTTDRLSSGNTIYF. Here is the DNA: TGTGCCAGCAGTTTCACCACCGACAGGTTAAGTTCTGGAAACACCATATATTTT.